Given below is one TCR beta chain in context. Produced via immunoSEQ multiplex PCR; TCRdb's table is partial and in-frame only. The sample lists about 160,000 clones; less than 90% were seen once. The data derive from a study of blood T cell repertoires in COVID-19. Turning to the study itself: Specimens from acute and convalescent COVID-19 originated in the United States, Italy and Spain.

Germline CDR1 reads MNHEY; CDR2 reads SVGAGI. CDR3 length: 15 residues. Germline trimming cut 9 bases from V and 5 bases from J; bases unmatched to any gene: 15. Study members were between 18 and 89 years old and lived in 20 to 25 US regions. Donors in Cohort 3 counted as recovered after two negative PCRs, clearance, or symptom resolution. Sequencing was carried out using PBMCs or T cells enriched from blood (not recorded which). This chain links TRBV6-5 with TRBJ1-2; 7 bases agree with TRBD1. This TCR was sampled from a woman aged 50 to 65 who had recovered from COVID-19. Here the CDR3 DNA reads TGTGCCAGTGCCGAGACAGGGCCGTCTACTTATGGCTACACCTTC. It encodes CASAETGPSTYGYTF.